The 17 T cell receptor beta chains below come from one sample, sequenced in a study of CD8+ T cells in alopecia areata. Sequencing templates came from extracted RNA that was reverse transcribed into cDNA. TCRdb keeps only in-frame clones here, not all; method: immunoSEQ multiplex PCR. Observed in the sample are 200,000 to 300,000 clones, none of them singletons. A panel of CD4, CD8alpha, NKG2D, NKG2ACE and other markers served to sort pooled cutaneous lymph node cells. The sequencing sample was made of CD4+ T cells sorted from a lymph node. All receptors come from a C3H/HeJ mouse with alopecia areata. As its MHC haplotype, the strain has H2-k.

As concerns this clone: Gene names and germline refer to mouse. Coverage ceases 4 residues before the CDR3 finishes, and the germline J gene fills in the end. The same CDR3 is also encoded by other DNA sequences in this sample. V usage is TRBV14 and J usage is TRBJ2-1, with D tentatively TRBD1 (6 bases). Germline V gene lookup returns CDR1 SGHDT and CDR2 FRDEAV. This CDR3 contains 13 residues. With 2 bases removed from V and 4 bases from J, the gap between germline ends came to 7 bases. The CDR3 reads CASSLGQYAEQFF. The CDR3 bases that were read are TGTGCCAGCAGTTTAGGACAGTATGCT.

This clone was counted between two and nine times. All gene names here are mouse names. From the germline J gene comes the end of the CDR3, since the read stops 4 residues before it. This chain uses TRBV13-1 with TRBJ2-7; 8 positions match TRBD1. The CDR3 runs to 14 residues. Germline-derived CDR1 and CDR2 are NSHNY and SYGAGN. Partial CDR3 DNA: TGTGCCAGCAGGAACCTCAGGGGGCTGAAT. Residues: CASRNLRGLN. Given in full, the CDR3 is CASRNLRGLNEQYF.

This clone appeared a few times. The genes are named according to mouse. This CDR3 is CTCSADLWTASQNTLYF. CDR3 DNA (partial): TGCACCTGCAGTGCAGATCTCTGGACAGCTAGTCAAAAC. V is TRBV1 and J is TRBJ2-4; D possibly corresponds to TRBD1 (6 bases). The read finishes 4 residues shy of the CDR3 end, and the germline J gene is used to complete it. V shed 0 bases and J shed 0 bases, with 13 bases lying between them. The CDR3 is made up of 17 amino acids. Germline CDR1 reads NSQYPW; CDR2 reads LRSPGD (reference sequence).

The sample holds many counts of this clone. Genes and germline come from the mouse. The read stops 4 residues short of the end of the CDR3; the missing end is completed from the germline J gene. Other DNA variants within this sample encode the same CDR3. This chain uses TRBV19 with TRBJ2-3; the match to TRBD1 covers 9 bases. After removal of 4 bases from V and 0 bases from J, the junction contained 3 bases not matched to a gene. CDR3 length: 15 residues. Germline assignment: CDR1 FNHDT and CDR2 SITEND (reference sequence). The DNA read from the CDR3 is TGTGCCAGCAGTCGGACAGGGGCTAGTGCAGAA. It is translated as CASSRTGASAE. The full CDR3 protein is CASSRTGASAETLYF.

Comment on this clone: Gene names are the mouse ones. Coverage ceases 4 residues before the CDR3 finishes, and the germline J gene fills in the end. The chain uses TRBV14 and TRBJ2-3, with D tentatively TRBD2 (7 bases). With 0 bases removed from V and 3 bases from J, the gap between germline ends came to 14 bases. CDR1 is SGHDT, CDR2 FRDEAV, per germline. The CDR3 is 16 residues long. Partial CDR3 DNA: TGTGCCAGCAGTTTCTGGGGGGCGCTTGGAGCAGAA. The encoded protein is CASSFWGALGAE. The complete CDR3 sequence is CASSFWGALGAETLYF.

Of note for this clone: Genes and germline are mouse. The read halts 4 residues ahead of the CDR3 end, with the missing end drawn from the germline J gene. This rearrangement joins TRBV13-1 to TRBJ2-2; 9 bases fit TRBD1. V lost 0 bases to trimming and J lost 3 bases; unmatched junction nucleotides: 3. Germline V gives CDR1 NSHNY, CDR2 SYGAGN. The CDR3 consists of 16 residues. The sequenced part of the CDR3 DNA is TGTGCCAGCAGTGATGCTGGACAGGGGCACACCGGG. This translates into CASSDAGQGHTG. The entire CDR3 protein is CASSDAGQGHTGQLYF.

Note on this clone: The genes and germline here are from mouse. The read ends 4 residues shy of where the CDR3 ends; the end is completed using the germline J gene. V usage is TRBV13-2 and J usage is TRBJ2-7, with 11 bases matching TRBD2. The ends lost 3 bases at V and 0 bases at J; junction bases unmatched: 5. Per germline, CDR1 NNHNN and CDR2 SYGAGS (reference sequence). The CDR3 has 16 amino acids. CDR3 bases read: TGTGCCAGCGGTGGGGGGACTGGGGGTCTCTCCTAT. This codes for CASGGGTGGLSY. The entire CDR3 reads CASGGGTGGLSYEQYF.

As regards this clone: Genes and germline come from the mouse. The CDR3 end lies 4 residues beyond the end of the read and is filled in from the germline J gene. Other nucleotide sequences from this sample produce the same CDR3. V is TRBV13-1 and J is TRBJ2-1; possibly TRBD1 for D (5 bases). V dropped 2 bases and J dropped 2 bases, with 8 bases sitting between them. Germline V CDR1 and CDR2: NSHNY, SYGAGN. This CDR3 has 14 residues. The CDR3 here is CASSEGQYYAEQFF. The sequenced part of the CDR3 DNA is TGTGCCAGCAGTGAAGGACAATACTATGCT.

This clone came up a few times. A much larger clone differs from this one at a single base, so this may be a read error. Mouse names are used for the genes. The read comes to an end 4 residues before the CDR3 does, leaving the germline J gene to fill in the end. The chain is built from TRBV5 and TRBJ2-7, with a weak D call TRBD1 (5 bases). Germline-derived CDR1 and CDR2 are LGHNA and YNLKQL (reference sequence). The CDR3 runs to 12 residues. This chain's CDR3 is CASSQARDEQYF. Partial CDR3 DNA: TGTGCCAGCAGCCAAGCCAGGGAT.

Concerning this clone itself: Genes and germline come from the mouse. The read ends 4 residues shy of where the CDR3 ends; the end is completed using the germline J gene. V gene TRBV13-2 combines with J gene TRBJ2-5; 8 nucleotides align to TRBD1. Germline lookup yields CDR1 NNHNN and CDR2 SYGAGS (reference sequence). With V trimmed by 6 bases and J by 3 bases, 3 bases remained unmatched. The CDR3 consists of 13 residues. CDR3 loop: CASVRQGQDTQYF. Partial CDR3 DNA: TGTGCCAGCGTGAGACAGGGGCAAGAC.

This clone has just a few counts. The listed genes are named as in mouse. Incomplete CDR3 DNA: TGTGCCAGCAGCCAACAGGGTTATGCT. Its protein is CASSQQGYA. The complete CDR3 reads CASSQQGYAEQFF. This chain uses TRBV13-3 with TRBJ2-1, with D perhaps TRBD1 (6 bases). The read ends 4 residues shy of where the CDR3 ends; the end is completed using the germline J gene. V was shortened by 5 bases and J by 4 bases, with 10 bases between the two germline ends. CDR3 length: 13 residues. Germline-derived CDR1 and CDR2 are NNHDY and SYVADS.

As to this clone: Gene and germline names: mouse. The observed sequence ends 4 residues before the CDR3 terminus, with the missing tail filled in from the germline J gene. J is TRBJ2-4 and V is TRBV19; 10 bases align to TRBD1. The CDR3 sequence is 14 residues long. Germline V lookup: CDR1 FNHDT, CDR2 SITEND (reference sequence). CDR3 bases read: TGTGCCAGCAGTATACGGGACAGGGGAAAC. This codes for CASSIRDRGN. The full CDR3 protein reads CASSIRDRGNTLYF.

This clone came up a few times. Gene names follow the mouse nomenclature. The read terminates 4 residues ahead of where the CDR3 ends, so the germline J gene completes it. The rearrangement uses TRBV17 and TRBJ2-5, with TRBD2 matching 7 bases. The CDR3 extends over 16 amino acids. The junction had 4 bases not matched to a gene; V was cut back by 0 bases and J by 1 base. Germline V gene sequence: CDR1 MNHDT, CDR2 YYDKIL. The CDR3 spells CASSRDSLGDQDTQYF. The CDR3 bases that were read are TGTGCTAGCAGTAGAGATTCGCTGGGGGACCAAGAC.

This clone was seen a few times. All gene names here are mouse names. The missing CDR3 end, 4 residues past where the read stops, is filled in from the germline J gene. The rearrangement joins TRBV13-1 to TRBJ2-5, with D possibly TRBD1 on 6 matching bases. Germline V gene lookup returns CDR1 NSHNY and CDR2 SYGAGN. The CDR3 sequence is 14 residues long. The V end was cut by 3 bases, the J end by 2 bases, with 10 bases between. CDR3 DNA (partial): TGTGCCAGCAGTGGAGCAGGGGTCCAAGAC. Its translation: CASSGAGVQD. The full CDR3 is CASSGAGVQDTQYF.

Regarding this clone: The gene names here belong to mouse. The read terminates 4 residues before the CDR3 end, so the remaining end is supplied by the germline J gene. The genes are TRBV1 and TRBJ2-7, with 9 bases fitting TRBD1. J was trimmed by 1 base and V by 3 bases; bases with no gene match: 4. Germline V lookup: CDR1 NSQYPW, CDR2 LRSPGD (reference sequence). The length of the CDR3 is 15 residues. The CDR3 region is CTCSAMGQGSYEQYF. Incomplete CDR3 DNA: TGCACCTGCAGTGCCATGGGACAGGGTTCCTAT. The whole variable domain, remainder taken from reference TRBV1 and TRBJ2-7, is VTLLEQNPRWRLVPRGQAVNLRCILKNSQYPWMSWYQQDLQKQLQWLFTLRSPGDKEVKSLPGADYLATRVTDTELRLQVANMSQGRTLYCTCSAMGQGSYEQYFGPGTRLTVL.

This clone was seen a few times. Gene names are mouse gene names. The read ends 4 residues before the CDR3 terminus; that terminus is restored from the germline J gene. This chain joins TRBV13-2 and TRBJ2-7, with 10 bases fitting TRBD2. The CDR3 consists of 13 residues. CDR1 is NNHNN, CDR2 SYGAGS, per germline (reference sequence). Incomplete CDR3 DNA: TGTGCCAGCGGGAGACTGGGGGGAGAT. Protein sequence: CASGRLGGD. The complete CDR3 sequence is CASGRLGGDEQYF.

This clone showed up many times. Here the gene names and germline are mouse. The read terminates 4 residues ahead of where the CDR3 ends, so the germline J gene completes it. Within the sample, other DNA sequences also encode this same CDR3. The chain links TRBV13-3 to TRBJ2-1; 7 nucleotides match TRBD1. Germline loops: CDR1 NNHDY, CDR2 SYVADS. The junction had 1 base not matched to a gene; V was cut back by 4 bases and J by 3 bases. The CDR3 has 13 residues. The DNA read from the CDR3 is TGTGCCAGCAGTCCAGGGGGCTATGCT. It encodes CASSPGGYA. The CDR3 in full is CASSPGGYAEQFF.